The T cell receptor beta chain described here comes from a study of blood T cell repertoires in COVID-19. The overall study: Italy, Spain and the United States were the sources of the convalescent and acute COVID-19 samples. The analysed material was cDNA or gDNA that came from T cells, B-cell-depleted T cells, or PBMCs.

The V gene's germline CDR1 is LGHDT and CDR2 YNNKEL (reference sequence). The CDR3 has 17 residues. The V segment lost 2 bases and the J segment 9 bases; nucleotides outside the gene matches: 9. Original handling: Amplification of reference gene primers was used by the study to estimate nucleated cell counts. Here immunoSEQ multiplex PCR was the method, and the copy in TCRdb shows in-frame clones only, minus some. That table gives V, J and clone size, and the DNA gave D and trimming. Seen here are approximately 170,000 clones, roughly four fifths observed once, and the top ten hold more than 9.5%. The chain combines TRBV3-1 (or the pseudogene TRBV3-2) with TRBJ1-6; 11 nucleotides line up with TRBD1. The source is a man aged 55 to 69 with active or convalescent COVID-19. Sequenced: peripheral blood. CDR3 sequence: CASSQSPSGTGGSPLHF. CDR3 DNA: TGTGCCAGCAGCCAATCCCCGTCGGGGACAGGGGGTTCACCCCTCCACTTT.